One and the same sample provided the 14 T cell receptor beta chains below, sequenced in a study of blood T cells in healthy people across ages. Primers used in a second PCR of about 6 to 12 cycles were a sample-barcoded 5' primer and a J-beta primer mix. Each CDR3 protein gets one entry after TCRdb re-called the 5' RACE reads with MiXCR. The sample yields approximately 1,100,000 distinct CDR3 sequences, more than 35% seen once. The sample was blood. These receptor sequences come from an older woman in good health.

The chain employs TRBV7-2 and TRBJ1-2; D not resolved. V gave up 5 bases and J gave up 8 bases, with 12 bases separating them. Germline V gives CDR1 SGHTA, CDR2 FQGNSA. This CDR3 spans 12 amino acids. In nucleotides, the CDR3 is TGTGCCAGCAGCCCCCGGACGGGCGGCTACACCTTC. Encoded protein: CASSPRTGGYTF.

Worth noting for this clonotype: A read error is possible here, since a much larger clone lies one base away. The chain has TRBV5-5 and TRBJ2-1; 10 nucleotides match TRBD2. Unmatched junction bases numbered 13, after V lost 4 bases and J lost 12 bases. Looked up from germline, CDR1 is SGHKS and CDR2 is YYEKEE (reference sequence). This CDR3 has 15 residues. CDR3 bases: TGTGCCAGCAGCCAAGCTAGCGGGAGTGTCGTTGTGCAGTTCTTC. This translates into CASSQASGSVVVQFF.

The chain combines TRBV28 with TRBJ2-7; 8 bases are shared with TRBD2. The germline V gene encodes CDR1 MDHEN and CDR2 SYDVKM. The CDR3 runs 16 residues. The CDR3 protein is CAACAIGAGGTNEQYF. CDR3 in DNA: TGTGCGGCCTGCGCTATCGGGGCGGGAGGAACCAACGAGCAGTACTTC.

The chain recombines TRBV6-9 with TRBJ1-4; D is uncertain. CDR3 length: 13 amino acids. The germline gives CDR1 MNHGY, CDR2 SVAAGI. Trimming cost V 6 bases and J 5 bases, with 10 bases left between them. DNA for the CDR3: TGTGCCAGCAGACTACGCCTAAATGAAAAACTGTTTTTT. This gives the protein CASRLRLNEKLFF.

V is TRBV12-3 or TRBV12-4 and J is TRBJ1-5; D ambiguous. The CDR3 extends over 12 amino acids. Deletions cut 8 bases from V and 1 base from J, with 6 bases between. Here the CDR3 DNA reads TGTGCCAGCTTCACAAGCAATCAGCCCCAGCATTTT. Translating it yields CASFTSNQPQHF.

This chain connects TRBV6-5 to TRBJ1-1, with D uncertain. The V gene lost 5 bases and the J gene lost 5 bases, with 15 bases spanning the gap. CDR1 and CDR2 from the germline V gene are MNHEY and SVGAGI. The CDR3 contains 14 residues. CDR3 in DNA: TGTGCCAGCAGTGTGGAAAGGGTTGGAACTGAAGCTTTCTTT. This codes for CASSVERVGTEAFF.

The chain couples TRBV11-2 to TRBJ1-4, with a weak D call TRBD1 (5 bases). The CDR3 spans 17 residues. In germline, CDR1 is SGHAT, CDR2 FQNNGV. V dropped 1 base and J dropped 8 bases, with 20 bases sitting between them. The CDR3 bases are TGTGCCAGCAGCTTAGGGCACAGGATTGCTGAATTCGAAAAACTGTTTTTT. Amino acids: CASSLGHRIAEFEKLFF.

This clonotype was picked up a small number of times. This chain links TRBV25-1 with TRBJ2-5; D is undetermined. This CDR3 spans 14 amino acids. Germline loops: CDR1 MGHDK, CDR2 SYGVNS. Trimming took 4 bases from V and 1 from J, leaving 10 bases between them. CDR3: CASSGERTQETQYF. CDR3 in DNA: TGTGCCAGCAGTGGAGAAAGGACCCAAGAGACCCAGTACTTC.

This clonotype was seen only a few times. This chain uses TRBV2 with TRBJ2-7, with D uncertain. V shed 3 bases and J shed 7 bases, with 7 bases lying between them. Germline CDR1 is SNHLY and CDR2 is FYNNEI. The CDR3 spans 11 residues. The CDR3 nucleotides read TGTGCCAGCAGTGACTTGAATGAGCAGTACTTC. Translation gives CASSDLNEQYF.

This clonotype was counted many times. CDR3 protein: CAISESRTSGRYNEQFF. The CDR3 DNA reads as TGTGCCATCAGTGAGTCCCGGACTAGCGGAAGGTACAATGAGCAGTTCTTC. The rearrangement uses TRBV10-3 and TRBJ2-1; TRBD2 agrees at 10 bases. The germline CDR1 and CDR2 sequences are ENHRY and SYGVKD. CDR3 length: 17 residues. Trimming at V came to 0 bases and at J to 4 bases, leaving 6 bases not matched to a gene.

This chain joins TRBV12-3 or TRBV12-4 and TRBJ2-1, with D unclear. V was trimmed by 5 bases and J by 6 bases, leaving 14 bases between them. The CDR3 runs to 14 residues. The CDR3 sequence: CASSVDSMSNEQFF. The DNA of the CDR3 is TGTGCCAGCAGTGTAGACTCGATGAGCAATGAGCAGTTCTTC.

The chain links TRBV15 to TRBJ2-1; 8 bases align to TRBD2. Trimming at V came to 0 bases and at J to 9 bases, leaving 13 bases not matched to a gene. The germline CDR1 and CDR2 sequences are LNHNV and YYDKDF (reference sequence). The CDR3 runs to 17 residues. The CDR3 DNA sequence: TGTGCCACCAGCAGAGACGGCAGTTTAGCGGGATTGGGTGAGCAGTTCTTC. Translated: CATSRDGSLAGLGEQFF. The whole variable domain, remainder taken from reference TRBV15 and TRBJ2-1, is DAMVIQNPRYQVTQFGKPVTLSCSQTLNHNVMYWYQQKSSQAPKLLFHYYDKDFNNEADTPDNFQSRRPNTSFCFLDIRSPGLGDTAMYLCATSRDGSLAGLGEQFFGPGTRLTVL.

The gene calls are TRBV6-5 and TRBJ1-2; D is unresolved. V was pared by 2 bases and J by 8 bases, with 18 bases between. The length of the CDR3 is 15 residues. Per germline, CDR1 MNHEY and CDR2 SVGAGI. CDR3 sequence (DNA): TGTGCCAGCAGTTACGCGGCAAACAGCTCTGGGGGCTACACCTTC. Protein product: CASSYAANSSGGYTF.

This chain uses TRBV20-1 with TRBJ1-2; D may be TRBD1 (5 bases). This CDR3 spans 15 amino acids. The germline V gene has CDR1 DFQATT and CDR2 SNEGSKA (reference sequence). V shed 2 bases and J shed 3 bases, with 16 bases lying between them. CDR3 DNA: TGCAGTGCTAGATCGCAGGGTCAAGCCCACTATGGCTACACCTTC. Translating gives CSARSQGQAHYGYTF.